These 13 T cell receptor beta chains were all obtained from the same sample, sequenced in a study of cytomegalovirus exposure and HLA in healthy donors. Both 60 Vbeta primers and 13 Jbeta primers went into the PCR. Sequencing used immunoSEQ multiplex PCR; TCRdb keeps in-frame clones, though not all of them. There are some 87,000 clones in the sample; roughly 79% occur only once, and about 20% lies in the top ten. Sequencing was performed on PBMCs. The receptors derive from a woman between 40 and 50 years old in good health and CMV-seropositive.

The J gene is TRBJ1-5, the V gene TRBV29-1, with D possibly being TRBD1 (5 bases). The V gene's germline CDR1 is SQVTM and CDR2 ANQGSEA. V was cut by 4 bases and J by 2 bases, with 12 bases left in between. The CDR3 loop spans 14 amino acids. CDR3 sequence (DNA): TGCAGCGTTGGTCCAGGGCTTGGCAATCAGCCCCAGCATTTT. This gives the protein CSVGPGLGNQPQHF.

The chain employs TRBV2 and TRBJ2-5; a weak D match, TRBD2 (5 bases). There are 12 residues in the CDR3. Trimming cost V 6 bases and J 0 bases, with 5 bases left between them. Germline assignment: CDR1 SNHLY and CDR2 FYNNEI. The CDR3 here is CASRRDQETQYF. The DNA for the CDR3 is TGTGCCAGCAGGAGGGACCAAGAGACCCAGTACTTC.

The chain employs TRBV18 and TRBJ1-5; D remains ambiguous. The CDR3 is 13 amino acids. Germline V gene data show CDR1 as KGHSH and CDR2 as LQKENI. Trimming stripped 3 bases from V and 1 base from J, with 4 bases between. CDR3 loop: CASSPESNQPQHF. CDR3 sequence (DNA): TGTGCCAGCTCACCTGAGAGCAATCAGCCCCAGCATTTT. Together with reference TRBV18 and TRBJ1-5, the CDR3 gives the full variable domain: NAGVMQNPRHLVRRRGQEARLRCSPMKGHSHVYWYRQLPEEGLKFMVYLQKENIIDESGMPKERFSAEFPKEGPSILRIQQVVRGDSAAYFCASSPESNQPQHFGDGTRLSIL.

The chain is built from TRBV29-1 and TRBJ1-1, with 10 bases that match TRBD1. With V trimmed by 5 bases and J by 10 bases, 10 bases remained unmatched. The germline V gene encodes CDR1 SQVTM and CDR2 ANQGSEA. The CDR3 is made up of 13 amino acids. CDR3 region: CSVRQGARESAFF. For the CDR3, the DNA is TGCAGCGTTCGACAGGGGGCGCGAGAATCAGCTTTCTTT.

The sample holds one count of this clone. The CDR3 region is CASRSTALGEAFF. CDR3 bases: TGTGCCAGCAGGTCGACAGCCCTCGGTGAAGCTTTCTTT. V usage is TRBV6-6 and J usage is TRBJ1-1; possible D gene TRBD1, 5 bases. Trimming stripped 6 bases from V and 7 bases from J, with 15 bases between. This CDR3 is 13 amino acids long. CDR1 and CDR2 (germline): MNHNY, SVGAGI (reference sequence).

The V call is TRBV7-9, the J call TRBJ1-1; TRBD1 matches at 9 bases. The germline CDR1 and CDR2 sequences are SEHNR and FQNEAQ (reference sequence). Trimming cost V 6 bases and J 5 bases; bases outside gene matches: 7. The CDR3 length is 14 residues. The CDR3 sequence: CASRYTGGSTEAFF. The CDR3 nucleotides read TGTGCCAGCAGATACACAGGGGGCTCGACTGAAGCTTTCTTT.

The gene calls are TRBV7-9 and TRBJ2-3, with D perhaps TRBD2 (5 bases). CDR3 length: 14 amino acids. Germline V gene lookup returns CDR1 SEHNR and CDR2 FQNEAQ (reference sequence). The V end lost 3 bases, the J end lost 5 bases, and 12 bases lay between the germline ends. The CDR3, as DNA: TGTGCCAGCAGCTTTTTAGGTCGGGGAGATACGCAGTATTTT. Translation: CASSFLGRGDTQYF.

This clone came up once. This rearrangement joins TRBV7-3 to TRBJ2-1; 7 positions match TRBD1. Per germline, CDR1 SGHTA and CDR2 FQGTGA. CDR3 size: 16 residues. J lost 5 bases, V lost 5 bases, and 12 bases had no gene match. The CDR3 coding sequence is TGTGCCAGCAGCACACAAAATCCGGGACAGCACAATGAGCAGTTCTTC. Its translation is CASSTQNPGQHNEQFF. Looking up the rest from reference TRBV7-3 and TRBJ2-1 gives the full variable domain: GAGVSQTPSNKVTEKGKYVELRCDPISGHTALYWYRQSLGQGPEFLIYFQGTGAADDSGLPNDRFFAVRPEGSVSTLKIQRTERGDSAVYLCASSTQNPGQHNEQFFGPGTRLTVL.

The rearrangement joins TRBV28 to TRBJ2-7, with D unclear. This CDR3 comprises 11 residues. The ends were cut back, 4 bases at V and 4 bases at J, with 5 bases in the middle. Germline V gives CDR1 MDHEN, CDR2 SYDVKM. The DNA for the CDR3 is TGTGCCAGCAGTTACGAGTACGAGCAGTACTTC. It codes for CASSYEYEQYF.

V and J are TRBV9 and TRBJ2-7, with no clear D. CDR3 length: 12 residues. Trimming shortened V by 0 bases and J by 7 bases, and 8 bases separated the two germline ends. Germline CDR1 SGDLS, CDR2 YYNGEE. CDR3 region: CASSVGVGEQYF. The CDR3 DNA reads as TGTGCCAGCAGCGTAGGAGTCGGTGAGCAGTACTTC.

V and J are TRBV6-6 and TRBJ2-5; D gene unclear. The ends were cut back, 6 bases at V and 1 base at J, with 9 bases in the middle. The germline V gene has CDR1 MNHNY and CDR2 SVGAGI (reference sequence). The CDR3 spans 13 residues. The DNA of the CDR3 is TGTGCCAGCAGCTGGGCCAGCCAAGAGACCCAGTACTTC. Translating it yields CASSWASQETQYF.

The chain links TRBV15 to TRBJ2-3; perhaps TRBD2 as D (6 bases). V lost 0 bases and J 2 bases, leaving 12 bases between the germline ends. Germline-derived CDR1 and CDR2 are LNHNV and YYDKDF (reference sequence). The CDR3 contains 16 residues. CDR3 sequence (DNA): TGTGCCACCAGCAGAGAAGGGGCGGGGCTCACAGATACGCAGTATTTT. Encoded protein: CATSREGAGLTDTQYF.

The CDR3 region is CASSPGQGNYGYTF. CDR3 in DNA: TGTGCCAGCAGCCCTGGACAGGGGAACTATGGCTACACCTTC. J is TRBJ1-2 and V is TRBV7-2, with 9 bases lining up with TRBD1. From germline, CDR1 is SGHTA and CDR2 FQGNSA. This CDR3 has 14 residues. J gave up 2 bases and V 5 bases, and 3 bases lay outside the gene matches.